The entry that follows covers one T cell receptor (beta chain) sequence. The entry originates in a study of blood T cell repertoires in COVID-19. Study at large: Samples taken during acute and convalescent COVID-19 were collected in the United States, Italy and Spain. The cDNA or gDNA used as material had been derived from T cells, B-cell-depleted T cells, or PBMCs.

The J segment lost 2 bases and the V segment lost 6 bases, leaving 2 bases of the junction unmatched. CDR3 length: 13 residues. In germline, CDR1 is MNHEY, CDR2 SVGAGI. In the study's own analysis: Reference gene primer amplification in the assay estimated nucleated cell counts. Clones were read by immunoSEQ multiplex PCR, and TCRdb kept only the in-frame ones, dropping some. Clone size and the V and J calls come from that table; the DNA yielded D and trimming. The sample holds about 43,000 clones; around 90% are singletons and the top ten take just over 15%. The rearrangement uses TRBV6-5 and TRBJ2-7; TRBD2 matches 9 bases. Sequencing was performed on peripheral blood. The receptor was derived from a man aged 55 to 69 with active COVID-19. The CDR3 is CASRTSGPYEQYF. CDR3 DNA sequence: TGTGCCAGCAGGACTAGCGGACCCTACGAGCAGTACTTC.